This T cell receptor (beta chain) was recovered during a study of CD8+ T cells in alopecia areata. The wider study: Each day, treated patients took oral tofacitinib twice, at 5 to 10 mg per dose.

Reverse transcription of extracted RNA yielded cDNA, which provided the sequencing template. Produced via immunoSEQ multiplex PCR; TCRdb's table is partial and in-frame only. The data hold 110,000 to 150,000 clones, with roughly half observed a single time. Concerning this clone itself: Its specificity is not known.

Study-wide results and caveats: Sequence data from scalp samples additionally include resident alphabeta T cells of normal skin.

V was pared by 7 bases and J by 8 bases, with 9 bases of the junction left unmatched. Germline V gene sequence: CDR1 MNHEY, CDR2 SMNVEV (reference sequence). The CDR3 has 15 residues. Material: CD4+ T cells sorted from blood, obtained at week 0. This receptor was obtained from a human donor with alopecia areata. The chain has TRBV27 and TRBJ2-1; TRBD1 matches 12 bases. The chain's CDR3 is CASTRPGTGGDEQFF. DNA of the CDR3: TGTGCCAGCACACGTCCCGGGACAGGGGGCGATGAGCAGTTCTTC.